This T cell receptor beta chain appears in the sequencing data of a study of T cells after yellow fever vaccination. From the 5' RACE reads, TCRdb called clonotypes with MiXCR, one entry per CDR3 protein. The sample records 450,000 to 550,000 distinct CDR3 sequences, 15% to 20% being singletons. Germline V CDR1 and CDR2: SGHRS, YFSETQ. The CDR3 is 16 amino acids. V dropped 2 bases and J dropped 10; count of bases not matched to a gene: 8. This receptor was obtained from a man between 25 and 39 years old who received the YFV17D yellow fever vaccine. Sequencing used PBMCs, obtained 15 days after the yellow fever booster vaccination. The rearrangement uses TRBV5-1 and TRBJ2-1, with TRBD2 matching 14 bases. This chain's CDR3 is CASSLGGGLAGEEQFF. The CDR3 DNA reads as TGCGCCAGCAGCTTAGGGGGGGGACTAGCGGGAGAAGAGCAGTTCTTC.